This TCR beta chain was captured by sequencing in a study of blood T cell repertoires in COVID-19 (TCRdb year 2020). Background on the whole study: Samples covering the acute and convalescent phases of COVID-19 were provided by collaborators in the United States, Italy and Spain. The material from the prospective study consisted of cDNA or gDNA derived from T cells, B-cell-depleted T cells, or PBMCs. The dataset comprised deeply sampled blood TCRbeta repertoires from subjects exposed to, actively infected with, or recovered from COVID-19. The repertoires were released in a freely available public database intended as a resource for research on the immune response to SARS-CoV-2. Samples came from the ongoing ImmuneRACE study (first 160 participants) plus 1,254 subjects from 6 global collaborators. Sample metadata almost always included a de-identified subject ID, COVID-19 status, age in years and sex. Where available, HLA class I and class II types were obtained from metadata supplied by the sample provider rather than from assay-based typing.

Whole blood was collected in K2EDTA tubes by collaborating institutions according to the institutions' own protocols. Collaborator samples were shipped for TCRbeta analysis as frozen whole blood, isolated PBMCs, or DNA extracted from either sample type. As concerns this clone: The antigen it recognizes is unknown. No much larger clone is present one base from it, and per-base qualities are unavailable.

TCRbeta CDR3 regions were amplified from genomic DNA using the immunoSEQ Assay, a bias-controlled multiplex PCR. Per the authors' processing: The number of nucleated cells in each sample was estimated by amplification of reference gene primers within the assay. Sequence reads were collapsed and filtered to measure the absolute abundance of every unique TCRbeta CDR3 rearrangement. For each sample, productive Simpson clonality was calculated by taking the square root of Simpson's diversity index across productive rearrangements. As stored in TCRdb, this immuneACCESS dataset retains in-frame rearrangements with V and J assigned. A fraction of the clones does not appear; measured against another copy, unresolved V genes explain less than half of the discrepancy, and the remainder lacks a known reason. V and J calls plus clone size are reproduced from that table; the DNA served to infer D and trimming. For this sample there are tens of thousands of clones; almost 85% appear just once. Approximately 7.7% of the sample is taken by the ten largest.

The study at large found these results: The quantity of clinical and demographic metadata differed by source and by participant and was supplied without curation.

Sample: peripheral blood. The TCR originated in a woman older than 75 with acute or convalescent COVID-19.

The nucleotide sequence reads TGTGCCAGCAGCTCAACAAGCTCCTATAATTCACCCCTCCACTTT. This codes for CASSSTSSYNSPLHF. The sequence is built from TRBV7-8 and TRBJ1-6, with no confidently assigned D gene. The CDR3 contains 15 residues, cysteine and phenylalanine counted. Only the CDR3 region is kept as DNA, spanning 45 bases read in frame from base 1. Sequences SGHVS (CDR1) and FQNEAQ (CDR2) are obtained from the germline V gene. At the junction V is shortened by 4 bases and J by 0 bases, with 7 bases in between.